The following is a T cell receptor beta chain sequence with its context. The target antigen is unknown. This specimen comes from a study of cytomegalovirus exposure and HLA in healthy donors. Study summary: There were 88 million or so unique TCRs (from HLA-typed donors) in an early data release. Of roughly 400 genotyped donors, roughly 76% grouped in the Caucasian-associated ancestry cluster. Study-wide findings and caveats: From TCR beta sequences, most subjects' HLA-A and HLA-B alleles were reportedly predicted accurately.

PCR employed 60 Vbeta and 13 Jbeta primers. Profiled with immunoSEQ multiplex PCR; TCRdb holds only in-frame clones, not every one. Seen here are some 200,000 clones, 76% observed once, and the top ten hold over 0.55%. The V and J ends lost 7 bases and 6 bases respectively, with 15 bases between them. CDR3 length: 13 amino acids. CDR1 and CDR2 from the germline V gene are SEHNR and FQNEAQ (reference sequence). The chain employs TRBV7-9 and TRBJ1-2; weak D call: TRBD1 (6 bases). Input material: PBMCs. This receptor was taken from a man aged 18-30 years in good health and CMV-seronegative. CDR3 nucleotide sequence: TGTGCCAGCACGTTAGGGGGGGCGAATGGCTACACCTTC. Translation: CASTLGGANGYTF.